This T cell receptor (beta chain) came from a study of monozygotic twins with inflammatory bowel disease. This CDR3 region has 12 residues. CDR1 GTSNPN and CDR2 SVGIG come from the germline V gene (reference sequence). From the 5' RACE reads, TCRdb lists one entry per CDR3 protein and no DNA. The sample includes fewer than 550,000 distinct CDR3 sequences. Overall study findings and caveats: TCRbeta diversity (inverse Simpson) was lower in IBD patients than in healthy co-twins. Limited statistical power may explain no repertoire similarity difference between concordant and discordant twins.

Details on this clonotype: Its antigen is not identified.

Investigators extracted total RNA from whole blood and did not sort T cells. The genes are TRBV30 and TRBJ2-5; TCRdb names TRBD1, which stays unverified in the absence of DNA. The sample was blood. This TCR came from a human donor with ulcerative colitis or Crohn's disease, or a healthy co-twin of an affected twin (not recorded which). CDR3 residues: CAWSVGTGFHYF.